This T cell receptor beta chain comes out of a study of T cell responses to AZD1222 COVID-19 vaccine. Comments on this clone: Its target is unknown.

Generated by immunoSEQ multiplex PCR, the TCRdb table keeps only in-frame clones and is missing some. The repertoire includes just over 90,000 clones, 75% to 90% of them detected once, and 2% to 2.5% sits in the top ten. General observations from the study: Donor demographics were predominantly white British with a female majority; clonal diversity may be underestimated. Baseline seropositivity occurred in only a handful of AZD1222 recipients. Regions 160-218 and 743-854 dominated among vaccine-associated CD4 TCRs spanning spike.

This CDR3 contains 13 residues. V was trimmed by 7 bases and J by 4 bases, leaving 8 bases between them. The germline V gene encodes CDR1 LNHDA and CDR2 SQIVND (reference sequence). The sequence was collected from an adult who received the AZD1222 COVID-19 vaccine. Here the sequenced sample was peripheral blood, taken 28 days after the second AZD1222 dose. The chain joins TRBV19 to TRBJ1-6; D not certain. DNA for the CDR3: TGTGCCAGTACCGACTTTTATAATTCACCCCTCCACTTT. As protein: CASTDFYNSPLHF.